The rows below give T cell receptor beta chains drawn from one sample of a study of blood T cell repertoires in COVID-19. Generated by immunoSEQ multiplex PCR, the TCRdb table keeps only in-frame clones and is missing some. Here the sample spans roughly 60,000 clones, about 80% being singletons. The sample was peripheral blood. Receptor source: a man in his sixties with acute or convalescent COVID-19. CDR3s include the opening cysteine and the closing phenylalanine or tryptophan. Clone size, where shown, is once, few, many, or a class for clones that have expanded.

j_call: TRBJ1-2
clone_size: -
v_call: TRBV2
cdr3_length: 12
cdr3_aa: CASSEAPEWSNF

j_call: TRBJ1-1
clone_size: -
v_call: TRBV19
cdr3_length: 12
cdr3_aa: CASLDRNTEAFF

j_call: TRBJ1-6
clone_size: -
v_call: TRBV11-2
cdr3_length: 15
cdr3_aa: CASSLVGTGTSPLHF

j_call: TRBJ1-2
clone_size: -
v_call: TRBV4-1
cdr3_length: 12
cdr3_aa: CASSQDKNGYTF

j_call: TRBJ2-5
clone_size: -
v_call: TRBV28
cdr3_length: 15
cdr3_aa: CASSGIAAAQETQYF

j_call: TRBJ2-7
clone_size: -
v_call: TRBV12-3/TRBV12-4
cdr3_length: 13
cdr3_aa: CASSFGWGGEQYF

j_call: TRBJ1-3
clone_size: few
v_call: TRBV7-2
cdr3_length: 14
cdr3_aa: CASSPTGPGDTIYF

j_call: TRBJ2-7
clone_size: -
v_call: TRBV4-2
cdr3_length: 16
cdr3_aa: CASSQTSGDSSYEQYF

j_call: TRBJ1-2
clone_size: -
v_call: TRBV11-2
cdr3_length: 14
cdr3_aa: CASSSGQGVDGYTF

j_call: TRBJ2-7
clone_size: -
v_call: TRBV29-1
cdr3_length: 14
cdr3_aa: CSVGQGAGLYEQYF

j_call: TRBJ1-1
clone_size: -
v_call: TRBV2
cdr3_length: 14
cdr3_aa: CASSLGTSPTEAFF

j_call: TRBJ1-6
clone_size: -
v_call: TRBV6-6
cdr3_length: 15
cdr3_aa: CASTPGGNSNSPLHF

j_call: TRBJ1-2
clone_size: few
v_call: TRBV27
cdr3_length: 15
cdr3_aa: CASSTRDRGDYGYTF

j_call: TRBJ1-4
clone_size: few
v_call: TRBV4-1
cdr3_length: 13
cdr3_aa: CASSQVAGEKLFF

j_call: TRBJ1-5
clone_size: few
v_call: TRBV7-9
cdr3_length: 12
cdr3_aa: CASSLLNQPQHF

j_call: TRBJ2-5
clone_size: -
v_call: TRBV11-2
cdr3_length: 17
cdr3_aa: CASSPRPNGGLGETQYF

j_call: TRBJ2-5
clone_size: -
v_call: TRBV5-4
cdr3_length: 15
cdr3_aa: CASSPDRAWGETQYF

j_call: TRBJ2-7
clone_size: -
v_call: TRBV6-5
cdr3_length: 14
cdr3_aa: CASRPHRGALEQYF

j_call: TRBJ2-2
clone_size: -
v_call: TRBV2
cdr3_length: 15
cdr3_aa: CASSASVANTGELFF

j_call: TRBJ1-1
clone_size: few
v_call: TRBV5-1
cdr3_length: 14
cdr3_aa: CASSQQGVGTEAFF

j_call: TRBJ1-1
clone_size: -
v_call: TRBV12-3/TRBV12-4
cdr3_length: 13
cdr3_aa: CASSGQPNTEAFF

j_call: TRBJ1-4
clone_size: once
v_call: TRBV6-5
cdr3_length: 15
cdr3_aa: CASSFAGQTNEKLFF

j_call: TRBJ2-7
clone_size: -
v_call: TRBV6-1
cdr3_length: 15
cdr3_aa: CASSEHPGTSYEQYF

j_call: TRBJ1-2
clone_size: -
v_call: TRBV27
cdr3_length: 15
cdr3_aa: CASSLSKGANYGYTF

j_call: TRBJ1-1
clone_size: -
v_call: TRBV6-5
cdr3_length: 13
cdr3_aa: CASKKQGDTEAFF

j_call: TRBJ1-1
clone_size: -
v_call: TRBV6-5
cdr3_length: 14
cdr3_aa: CASSYQGKQSEAFF

j_call: TRBJ2-2
clone_size: -
v_call: TRBV4-1
cdr3_length: 21
cdr3_aa: CASSLVDPSRSGGLNTGELFF

j_call: TRBJ1-2
clone_size: -
v_call: TRBV5-6
cdr3_length: 14
cdr3_aa: CASSVQDSLYGYTF

j_call: TRBJ1-6
clone_size: few
v_call: TRBV5-1
cdr3_length: 14
cdr3_aa: CASSSGQGDSPLHF

j_call: TRBJ2-2
clone_size: -
v_call: TRBV7-6
cdr3_length: 17
cdr3_aa: CASRPVGASGGIGELFF

j_call: TRBJ1-6
clone_size: -
v_call: TRBV15
cdr3_length: 14
cdr3_aa: CASEPDRGDSPLHF

j_call: TRBJ2-1
clone_size: -
v_call: TRBV12-3/TRBV12-4
cdr3_length: 13
cdr3_aa: CASSFQGPNEQFF